Listed below are T cell receptor beta chains from one sample, sequenced in a study of T cells in Graves' hyperthyroidism and ophthalmopathy. TCRdb analysed the multiplex PCR reads with MiXCR anew, one entry per CDR3 protein. Of hundreds of thousands of distinct CDR3 sequences in the sample, approximately 16% were seen once. The sequenced material came from blood. The receptors here all came from a middle-aged woman with Graves' ophthalmopathy. The CDR3 runs from the conserved cysteine through the conserved F or W. A D gene is named only where the DNA matches it firmly. Not all rows give a size; the values are once, few, many and, for expanded clones, a class.

D,size,V,J,CDR3,DNA
TRBD1,NA,TRBV19,TRBJ1-5,CASSGDRLGQPQHF,TGTGCCAGTAGTGGGGACAGGCTCGGTCAGCCCCAGCATTTT
NA,many,TRBV2,TRBJ2-3,CASSLGSLADTQYF,TGTGCCAGCAGTCTCGGGAGTTTAGCAGATACGCAGTATTTT
NA,NA,TRBV9,TRBJ1-3,CASSAERNTIYF,TGTGCCAGCAGCGCCGAGAGAAACACCATATATTTT
NA,many,TRBV3-1,TRBJ1-1,CASSQGGAVTEAFF,TGTGCCAGCAGCCAAGGAGGGGCTGTCACTGAAGCTTTCTTT
NA,many,TRBV6-1,TRBJ1-2,CASSERWDPTDYTF,TGTGCCAGCAGTGAACGATGGGACCCAACGGACTACACCTTC
NA,many,TRBV11-2,TRBJ2-2,CASSSRLFTGELFF,TGTGCCAGCAGCTCACGGCTCTTCACCGGGGAGCTGTTTTTT
TRBD1,NA,TRBV6-1,TRBJ1-1,CASSSPQGGNTEAFF,TGTGCCAGCAGCTCCCCACAGGGGGGGAACACTGAAGCTTTCTTT
NA,NA,TRBV6-5,TRBJ1-5,CASSYLGQPQHF,TGTGCCAGCAGTTACTTGGGTCAGCCCCAGCATTTT
TRBD2,many,TRBV5-1,TRBJ2-1,CASSPGLAGEGEQFF,TGCGCCAGCAGCCCTGGACTAGCGGGAGAGGGTGAGCAGTTCTTC
NA,few,TRBV20-1,TRBJ2-6,CSAEDSSGANVLTF,TGCAGTGCTGAGGACAGCTCTGGGGCCAACGTCCTGACTTTC
NA,many,TRBV9,TRBJ1-1,CASSVEPGPNTEAFF,TGTGCCAGCAGCGTAGAGCCAGGGCCGAACACTGAAGCTTTCTTT
NA,many,TRBV2,TRBJ2-1,CASSVLGGADEQFF,TGTGCCAGCAGTGTTCTGGGCGGGGCGGATGAGCAGTTCTTC
NA,NA,TRBV10-1,TRBJ2-4,CASSDGGTGYDIQYF,TGCGCCAGCAGTGATGGGGGTACGGGATATGACATTCAGTACTTC
NA,many,TRBV7-9,TRBJ2-3,CASSLGDTERDTQYF,TGTGCCAGCAGCTTAGGCGATACGGAACGAGATACGCAGTATTTT
NA,many,TRBV5-1,TRBJ2-7,CASSLGSGTYEQYF,TGCGCCAGCAGCTTGGGGTCAGGAACTTACGAGCAGTACTTC
TRBD2,many,TRBV28,TRBJ2-3,CASKTFSGRGPDTQYF,TGTGCCAGCAAGACCTTTAGCGGGAGAGGCCCAGATACGCAGTATTTT
TRBD1,many,TRBV20-1,TRBJ2-1,CSAPRGQGYNEQFF,TGCAGTGCGCCTCGGGGACAGGGGTACAATGAGCAGTTCTTC
TRBD2,many,TRBV7-2,TRBJ2-7,CASSLDGGRNLYEQYF,TGTGCCAGCAGCTTAGACGGCGGGAGGAACCTCTACGAGCAGTACTTC
TRBD2,NA,TRBV5-8,TRBJ2-3,CASSLGGLAGASTDTQYF,TGTGCCAGCAGCTTGGGGGGACTAGCGGGGGCCAGCACAGATACGCAGTATTTT
NA,many,TRBV11-1,TRBJ2-5,CASSLQEIQETQYF,TGTGCCAGCAGCCTTCAGGAAATCCAAGAGACCCAGTACTTC
TRBD1,few,TRBV11-2,TRBJ1-1,CASSLVGRGREAFF,TGTGCCAGCAGCTTAGTGGGCAGGGGGCGGGAAGCTTTCTTT
NA,NA,TRBV9,TRBJ2-1,CASSVLSSESYNEQFF,TGTGCCAGCAGTGTACTCTCTAGCGAGTCCTACAATGAGCAGTTCTTC
TRBD1,NA,TRBV7-9,TRBJ1-1,CASSYGQGQRGNTEAFF,TGTGCCAGCAGCTACGGACAGGGTCAGAGGGGGAACACTGAAGCTTTCTTT
NA,few,TRBV5-1,TRBJ1-4,CASSLVAGRGEKLFF,TGCGCCAGCAGCTTGGTGGCAGGGAGAGGAGAAAAACTGTTTTTT
TRBD2,many,TRBV11-3,TRBJ2-3,CASRSSGAFCDTQYF,TGTGCCAGCAGGTCTAGCGGGGCATTCTGCGATACGCAGTATTTT
NA,NA,TRBV4-1,TRBJ2-6,CASSQDGSRVSAGANVLTF,TGCGCCAGCAGCCAAGATGGGTCAAGGGTATCGGCTGGGGCCAACGTCCTGACTTTC
NA,many,TRBV6-1,TRBJ2-7,CASSTTGNSLYEQYF,TGTGCCAGCAGTACCACCGGGAACTCTCTCTACGAGCAGTACTTC
NA,many,TRBV20-1,TRBJ2-3,CSITMARVNTDTQYF,TGCAGTATTACCATGGCCAGGGTAAACACAGATACGCAGTATTTT
TRBD1,few,TRBV19,TRBJ2-1,CASSGARDSRSYNEQFF,TGTGCCAGTAGTGGGGCCAGGGACAGCCGCTCCTACAATGAGCAGTTCTTC
NA,NA,TRBV5-1,TRBJ2-5,CASSWEFETQYF,TGCGCCAGCAGCTGGGAGTTTGAGACCCAGTACTTC
NA,many,TRBV28,TRBJ2-7,CASSTTGKGPYEQYF,TGTGCCAGCAGCACCACGGGGAAAGGGCCCTACGAGCAGTACTTC